The rows below give T cell receptor beta chains drawn from one sample of a study of cytomegalovirus exposure and HLA in healthy donors. Method: immunoSEQ multiplex PCR; TCRdb's copy keeps in-frame clones and lacks some. The repertoire has roughly 90,000 clones, around 82% of them found once; the top ten carry more than 3%. The specimen sequenced was PBMCs. These TCRs come from a young man in good health and CMV-seropositive. Each CDR3 is given without its conserved first and last residue. The order of the fields is V gene, CDR3 length, D gene, CDR3 protein. A D gene is named only where the DNA matches it firmly.

v_gene: TRBV21-1
len: 12
d_gene: NA
CDR3aa: ASSKGAGTYEQY

v_gene: TRBV18
len: 11
d_gene: NA
CDR3aa: ASSPNAGTEAF

v_gene: TRBV2
len: 11
d_gene: NA
CDR3aa: ASSRDTDEKLF

v_gene: TRBV10-3
len: 14
d_gene: NA
CDR3aa: AISEGWKGDGEKLF

v_gene: TRBV19
len: 15
d_gene: NA
CDR3aa: ASSIEGTGTPNQPQH

v_gene: TRBV5-1
len: 14
d_gene: NA
CDR3aa: AGSLGWGEAVYEQY

v_gene: TRBV5-1
len: 13
d_gene: TRBD2
CDR3aa: ASNPTGGSYNEQF

v_gene: TRBV11-3
len: 12
d_gene: TRBD2
CDR3aa: ASSEISGGGEQY

v_gene: TRBV19
len: 13
d_gene: NA
CDR3aa: ASSMKPTGKAEAF

v_gene: TRBV15
len: 14
d_gene: TRBD2
CDR3aa: ATSSRRAGPYNEQF

v_gene: TRBV27
len: 12
d_gene: NA
CDR3aa: ASSLNGGNEKLF

v_gene: TRBV13
len: 12
d_gene: TRBD2
CDR3aa: ASSLGLADYEQY

v_gene: TRBV4-3
len: 13
d_gene: NA
CDR3aa: ASSQGRDFGETQY

v_gene: TRBV10-3
len: 9
d_gene: NA
CDR3aa: ATEAQYEQY

v_gene: TRBV27
len: 11
d_gene: NA
CDR3aa: ASSLGGQTEAF

v_gene: TRBV7-2
len: 14
d_gene: NA
CDR3aa: ASAGKERTSYNEQF

v_gene: TRBV10-1
len: 13
d_gene: TRBD1
CDR3aa: ASSSGQGGIPEAF

v_gene: TRBV30
len: 12
d_gene: TRBD2
CDR3aa: AWTSGRDYNEQF

v_gene: TRBV28
len: 14
d_gene: TRBD2
CDR3aa: ASSLTSGSQADTQY

v_gene: TRBV4-1
len: 14
d_gene: NA
CDR3aa: ASSQGETAARDEQY

v_gene: TRBV2
len: 15
d_gene: TRBD2
CDR3aa: ASGTTPFFVGTGELF

v_gene: TRBV7-9
len: 10
d_gene: NA
CDR3aa: SSSLRSYEQY

v_gene: TRBV14
len: 14
d_gene: TRBD1
CDR3aa: ASSRRGQGHTDTQY

v_gene: TRBV7-8
len: 13
d_gene: NA
CDR3aa: ASSLERASGETQY

v_gene: TRBV7-9
len: 12
d_gene: TRBD1
CDR3aa: ASSPGQYQEPQY

v_gene: TRBV4-3
len: 13
d_gene: TRBD2
CDR3aa: ASSQGITSGYEQY

v_gene: TRBV15
len: 15
d_gene: NA
CDR3aa: ATSRDRGAGHNGELF

v_gene: TRBV5-1
len: 18
d_gene: TRBD2
CDR3aa: ASSLLKREGFSSSTDTQY